The T cell receptor beta chain described here comes from a study of blood T cell repertoires in COVID-19. The count of this clone is one. Germline V CDR1 and CDR2: LGHNA, YNFKEQ. The CDR3 has 14 amino acids. V gave up 4 bases and J gave up 4 bases; unmatched junction bases: 4. Here immunoSEQ multiplex PCR was the method, and the copy in TCRdb shows in-frame clones only, minus some. The data show around 220,000 clones, roughly 82% seen once. The chain recombines TRBV4-2 with TRBJ2-1, with 7 positions matching TRBD2. Sample: peripheral blood. The clonotype originates from a woman older than 75 with active or convalescent COVID-19. CDR3 sequence reads: CASSLAGAYNEQFF. The CDR3 bases are TGTGCCAGCAGCCTTGCGGGAGCATACAATGAGCAGTTCTTC.